The 32 T cell receptor beta chains below come from one sample, sequenced in a study of PD-L1 blockade in urothelial cancer. Some clones are missing from TCRdb's copy, which holds only in-frame ones; the method was immunoSEQ multiplex PCR. The sample holds 100,000 or so clones, about 89% seen once. The sequencing here drew on PBMCs, taken around atezolizumab (anti-PD-L1) treatment. The receptors here all came from a woman older than 75 with urothelial cancer.

The V gene is TRBV28, the J gene TRBJ1-2; TRBD1 agrees at 7 bases. The V segment lost 4 bases and the J segment 0 bases; nucleotides outside the gene matches: 11. This CDR3 spans 17 amino acids. The V gene's germline CDR1 is MDHEN and CDR2 SYDVKM. In DNA form, the CDR3 reads TGTGCCAGCAGTTCATCGGGACAGCCGAATTCTAACTATGGCTACACCTTC. Translating it yields CASSSSGQPNSNYGYTF.

The rearrangement links TRBV7-2 to TRBJ2-4, with a tentative D call TRBD2 (6 bases). CDR1 is SGHTA, CDR2 FQGNSA, per germline. Trimming removed 4 bases at V and 0 bases at J, with 7 bases between. The CDR3 loop spans 14 amino acids. As DNA, the CDR3 is TGTGCCAGCAGCTCGGGAGTAGCCAAAAACATTCAGTACTTC. Residues: CASSSGVAKNIQYF.

V and J are TRBV5-1 and TRBJ2-1; 10 bases agree with TRBD2. The junction had 13 bases not matched to a gene; V was cut back by 4 bases and J by 6 bases. CDR3 length: 17 residues. Per germline, CDR1 SGHRS and CDR2 YFSETQ. CDR3 in amino acids: CASSPLRASGSSNEQFF. DNA for the CDR3: TGCGCCAGCAGCCCACTCAGGGCTAGCGGGAGTAGCAATGAGCAGTTCTTC.

This chain links TRBV6-1 with TRBJ2-7; 7 positions agree with TRBD1. CDR3 length equals 14 residues. Germline CDR1 and CDR2: MNHNS and SASEGT. The ends lost 7 bases at V and 2 bases at J; junction bases unmatched: 8. This CDR3 reads CASKKDRSPYEQYF. CDR3 DNA sequence: TGTGCCAGCAAAAAGGACAGGAGCCCCTACGAGCAGTACTTC.

This chain links TRBV11-1 with TRBJ1-1; 8 nucleotides match TRBD1. Trimming removed 5 bases from V and 2 bases from J; junction bases left unmatched: 7. CDR1 is SGHAT, CDR2 FQDESV, per germline (reference sequence). This CDR3 spans 15 amino acids. The CDR3 is CASSTRDRGNTEAFF. As DNA, the CDR3 is TGTGCCAGCAGCACGAGAGACAGGGGCAACACTGAAGCTTTCTTT. Based on the CDR3 plus reference TRBV11-1 and TRBJ1-1, the full variable domain is EAEVAQSPRYKITEKSQAVAFWCDPISGHATLYWYRQILGQGPELLVQFQDESVVDDSQLPKDRFSAERLKGVDSTLKIQPAELGDSAMYLCASSTRDRGNTEAFFGQGTRLTVV.

V usage is TRBV6-5 and J usage is TRBJ2-1, with 7 bases that match TRBD2. J lost 9 bases, V lost 8 bases, and 13 bases had no gene match. CDR3 length: 14 residues. Germline V lookup: CDR1 MNHEY, CDR2 SVGAGI. Written as DNA, the CDR3 is TGTGCCAGCCGACTCCCAGGGTCTAGCGGTGAGCAGTTCTTC. Protein sequence: CASRLPGSSGEQFF.

The rearrangement links TRBV5-5 to TRBJ2-3, with D maybe TRBD2 (5 bases). This CDR3 is built from 16 residues. Germline V gives CDR1 SGHKS, CDR2 YYEKEE (reference sequence). V gave up 0 bases and J gave up 3 bases, with 14 bases separating them. The CDR3 nucleotides are TGTGCCAGCAGCTTGGTGGCGCTAGCCGGTACAGATACGCAGTATTTT. This gives the protein CASSLVALAGTDTQYF.

This clone has just one count. This chain links TRBV7-3 with TRBJ1-1; D unresolved. The V end was cut by 3 bases, the J end by 1 base, with 6 bases between. The CDR3 is made up of 13 amino acids. Germline V CDR1 and CDR2: SGHTA, FQGTGA. Here the CDR3 reads CASSFGANTEAFF. The DNA of the CDR3 is TGTGCCAGCAGCTTCGGAGCGAACACTGAAGCTTTCTTT.

V usage is TRBV29-1 and J usage is TRBJ2-6; D remains unclear. CDR1 is SQVTM, CDR2 ANQGSEA, per germline. The CDR3 is 14 residues long. Trimming removed 4 bases at V and 0 bases at J, with 7 bases between. DNA for the CDR3: TGCAGCGTTGCGCGGAGCTCTGGGGCCAACGTCCTGACTTTC. This translates into CSVARSSGANVLTF. Using reference TRBV29-1 and TRBJ2-6 for the parts outside the CDR3, the full variable domain is SAVISQKPSRDICQRGTSLTIQCQVDSQVTMMFWYRQQPGQSLTLIATANQGSEATYESGFVIDKFPISRPNLTFSTLTVSNMSPEDSSIYLCSVARSSGANVLTFGAGSRLTVL.

This rearrangement joins TRBV25-1 to TRBJ1-1; possible D gene TRBD1, 6 bases. Per the germline V gene, CDR1 is MGHDK and CDR2 is SYGVNS. The CDR3 covers 12 residues. Trimming removed 4 bases at V and 8 bases at J, with 11 bases between. The CDR3 region has the DNA TGTGCCAGCAGTGTCGCCGGGACAGAAGCTTTCTTT. Protein product: CASSVAGTEAFF.

V is TRBV5-6 and J is TRBJ2-3; 7 bases agree with TRBD1. This CDR3 contains 16 residues. The ends lost 0 bases at V and 3 bases at J; junction bases unmatched: 7. In germline, CDR1 is SGHDT, CDR2 YYEEEE. This chain's CDR3 is CASSLGGDRVTDTQYF. As DNA, the CDR3 is TGTGCCAGCAGCTTGGGGGGCGACAGGGTTACAGATACGCAGTATTTT.

This chain links TRBV28 with TRBJ1-2; possibly TRBD1 for D (6 bases). Between the trimmed V and J ends, which lost 4 bases and 7 bases, there was a span of 22 bases. CDR1 MDHEN and CDR2 SYDVKM come from the germline V gene. This CDR3 comprises 16 residues. The DNA for the CDR3 is TGTGCCAGCAGTTCCCCAGGGACAATCCTCCCGGGTGGCTACACCTTC. It encodes CASSSPGTILPGGYTF.

The chain is built from TRBV13 and TRBJ2-7; D perhaps matches TRBD1 (5 bases). The CDR3 is 13 amino acids. Trimming removed 5 bases from V and 0 bases from J, with 8 bases in between. Germline V gene lookup returns CDR1 PRHDT and CDR2 FYEKMQ (reference sequence). CDR3 protein: CASSPGPSYEQYF. The CDR3 coding sequence is TGTGCCAGCAGCCCAGGGCCCTCCTACGAGCAGTACTTC.

The chain carries TRBV9 and TRBJ2-3, with 11 nucleotides matching TRBD2. Looked up from germline, CDR1 is SGDLS and CDR2 is YYNGEE. J lost 4 bases, V lost 3 bases, and 7 bases had no gene match. The CDR3 is 16 residues long. The CDR3 region is CASSGTSGRAPDTQYF. In DNA form, the CDR3 reads TGTGCCAGCAGCGGAACTAGCGGGAGAGCCCCAGATACGCAGTATTTT.

The chain has TRBV11-2 and TRBJ2-5; TRBD1 matches 7 bases. This CDR3 region has 15 residues. The germline V gene has CDR1 SGHAT and CDR2 FQNNGV. With V trimmed by 7 bases and J by 5 bases, 13 bases remained unmatched. The CDR3 here is CASTQSRGQSETQYF. The CDR3 DNA is TGTGCCAGCACCCAATCGAGGGGGCAAAGTGAGACCCAGTACTTC. Full variable domain (remainder filled in from reference TRBV11-2 and TRBJ2-5): EAGVAQSPRYKIIEKRQSVAFWCNPISGHATLYWYQQILGQGPKLLIQFQNNGVVDDSQLPKDRFSAERLKGVDSTLKIQPAKLEDSAVYLCASTQSRGQSETQYFGPGTRLLVL.

V gene TRBV27 combines with J gene TRBJ1-2; D unclear. Looked up from germline, CDR1 is MNHEY and CDR2 is SMNVEV (reference sequence). Trimming removed 2 bases from V and 1 base from J, with 11 bases in between. CDR3 length: 15 amino acids. CDR3 DNA: TGTGCCAGCAGTTTAGCGCTTGGTGATAACTATGGCTACACCTTC. Translation gives CASSLALGDNYGYTF.

The chain combines TRBV18 with TRBJ2-7; D is perhaps TRBD1 (6 bases). V lost 2 bases to trimming and J lost 3 bases, with 11 bases between them. CDR3 length: 14 residues. Germline V lookup: CDR1 KGHSH, CDR2 LQKENI. CDR3 loop: CASSPASQGYEQYF. DNA for the CDR3: TGTGCCAGCTCACCAGCCTCACAGGGCTACGAGCAGTACTTC.

J is TRBJ1-2 and V is TRBV7-9; the D gene is possibly TRBD1 (6 bases). Germline CDR1 is SEHNR and CDR2 is FQNEAQ (reference sequence). The CDR3 spans 15 residues. Trimming removed 1 base from V and 4 bases from J, with 13 bases in between. The CDR3 coding sequence is TGTGCCAGCAGCTTAGGACAGGATGCGGCCTATGGCTACACCTTC. It translates to CASSLGQDAAYGYTF.

The chain uses TRBV5-1 and TRBJ1-4; 7 bases match TRBD1. CDR1 is SGHRS, CDR2 YFSETQ, per germline. The CDR3 length is 16 residues. V trimming: 4 bases; J trimming: 0 bases; junction bases outside the gene matches: 6. CDR3 region: CASSTGQVATNEKLFF. CDR3 bases: TGCGCCAGCAGCACCGGACAGGTTGCAACTAATGAAAAACTGTTTTTT.

This chain joins TRBV6-1 and TRBJ1-1; 10 nucleotides match TRBD1. Germline trimming cut 5 bases from V and 11 bases from J; bases unmatched to any gene: 8. The CDR3 length is 13 residues. Per the germline V gene, CDR1 is MNHNS and CDR2 is SASEGT. In DNA form, the CDR3 reads TGTGCCAGCAGTCTGACAGGGGGCGGGAAGGCTTTCTTT. It translates to CASSLTGGGKAFF.

The rearrangement links TRBV9 to TRBJ2-7; no clear D. Between the trimmed V and J ends, which lost 0 bases and 0 bases, there was a span of 7 bases. The length of the CDR3 is 14 residues. In germline, CDR1 is SGDLS, CDR2 YYNGEE. The CDR3 DNA sequence: TGTGCCAGCAGCGTAGGGGCAGGCTCCTACGAGCAGTACTTC. Its protein product is CASSVGAGSYEQYF.

The V and J genes are TRBV15 and TRBJ1-2, with 8 bases identical to TRBD1. The germline gives CDR1 LNHNV, CDR2 YYDKDF (reference sequence). CDR3 length: 14 amino acids. J gave up 8 bases and V 1 base, and 6 bases lay outside the gene matches. This chain's CDR3 is CATSRVGTGRGYTF. Written as DNA, the CDR3 is TGTGCCACCAGCAGAGTCGGGACAGGTCGCGGCTACACCTTC.

The rearrangement links TRBV5-1 to TRBJ2-1; TRBD2 agrees at 10 bases. There are 15 residues in the CDR3. Germline CDR1 and CDR2: SGHRS and YFSETQ. The V and J ends lost 5 bases and 4 bases, in that order; junction bases with no gene match: 6. CDR3 residues: CASRTGLADYNEQFF. The CDR3 coding sequence is TGCGCCAGCAGAACAGGACTAGCGGATTACAATGAGCAGTTCTTC. The full variable domain, in which reference TRBV5-1 and TRBJ2-1 provide the parts outside the CDR3, is KAGVTQTPRYLIKTRGQQVTLSCSPISGHRSVSWYQQTPGQGLQFLFEYFSETQRNKGNFPGRFSGRQFSNSRSEMNVSTLELGDSALYLCASRTGLADYNEQFFGPGTRLTVL.

This chain joins TRBV7-9 and TRBJ1-1; 9 positions agree with TRBD1. Unmatched junction bases numbered 4, after V lost 5 bases and J lost 3 bases. The V gene's germline CDR1 is SEHNR and CDR2 FQNEAQ (reference sequence). The CDR3 totals 14 residues. DNA of the CDR3: TGTGCCAGCAGCCTTCGACAGGGGGACACTGAAGCTTTCTTT. Its translation: CASSLRQGDTEAFF. Together with reference TRBV7-9 and TRBJ1-1, the CDR3 gives the full variable domain: DTGVSQNPRHKITKRGQNVTFRCDPISEHNRLYWYRQTLGQGPEFLTYFQNEAQLEKSRLLSDRFSAERPKGSFSTLEIQRTEQGDSAMYLCASSLRQGDTEAFFGQGTRLTVV.

The chain has TRBV19 and TRBJ1-2, with 9 bases matching TRBD1. Germline trimming cut 4 bases from V and 8 bases from J; bases unmatched to any gene: 11. CDR1 and CDR2 (germline): LNHDA, SQIVND (reference sequence). The CDR3 is made up of 15 amino acids. This chain's CDR3 is CASSKHQQGANGYTF. CDR3 sequence (DNA): TGTGCCAGTAGTAAACACCAACAGGGGGCGAACGGCTACACCTTC. Using reference TRBV19 and TRBJ1-2 for the parts outside the CDR3, the full variable domain is DGGITQSPKYLFRKEGQNVTLSCEQNLNHDAMYWYRQDPGQGLRLIYYSQIVNDFQKGDIAEGYSVSREKKESFPLTVTSAQKNPTAFYLCASSKHQQGANGYTFGSGTRLTVV.

This sequence joins TRBV2 and TRBJ2-7, with 8 bases aligning to TRBD2. V was pared by 0 bases and J by 7 bases, with 11 bases of the junction left unmatched. This CDR3 is 16 amino acids long. The germline gives CDR1 SNHLY, CDR2 FYNNEI. DNA for the CDR3: TGTGCCAGCAGTGAAGCGTGGCTAGCGGGTTTGGAGGAGCAGTACTTC. Encoded protein: CASSEAWLAGLEEQYF. The entire variable domain, with the rest obtained from reference TRBV2 and TRBJ2-7, is as follows: EPEVTQTPSHQVTQMGQEVILRCVPISNHLYFYWYRQILGQKVEFLVSFYNNEISEKSEIFDDQFSVERPDGSNFTLKIRSTKLEDSAMYFCASSEAWLAGLEEQYFGPGTRLTVT.

The chain combines TRBV2 with TRBJ1-3; TRBD1 matches 7 bases. With V trimmed by 9 bases and J by 0 bases, 14 bases remained unmatched. This CDR3 contains 17 residues. Per the germline V gene, CDR1 is SNHLY and CDR2 is FYNNEI. CDR3 DNA: TGTGCCAGAAAGACAGGGACCGCCGCGAACTCTGGAAACACCATATATTTT. Its protein product is CARKTGTAANSGNTIYF. Full variable domain (missing parts from reference TRBV2 and TRBJ1-3): EPEVTQTPSHQVTQMGQEVILRCVPISNHLYFYWYRQILGQKVEFLVSFYNNEISEKSEIFDDQFSVERPDGSNFTLKIRSTKLEDSAMYFCARKTGTAANSGNTIYFGEGSWLTVV.

The rearrangement links TRBV7-3 to TRBJ2-1, with D maybe TRBD1 (5 bases). CDR1 is SGHTA and CDR2 is FQGTGA in the germline V gene. CDR3 size: 14 residues. V was cut by 5 bases and J by 13 bases, with 21 bases left in between. CDR3 sequence: CASSRMVGLGVQFF. The CDR3 nucleotides read TGTGCCAGCAGCCGCATGGTTGGGTTAGGGGTACAGTTCTTC.

The V gene is TRBV14, the J gene TRBJ2-7; 12 nucleotides agree with TRBD2. The length of the CDR3 is 15 residues. The germline gives CDR1 SGHDN, CDR2 FVKESK. V trimming: 1 base; J trimming: 4 bases; junction bases outside the gene matches: 2. CDR3 sequence reads: CASSQGLAGVYEQYF. The CDR3 DNA sequence: TGTGCCAGCAGCCAAGGACTAGCGGGAGTTTACGAGCAGTACTTC.

The rearrangement uses TRBV27 and TRBJ2-7, with 11 nucleotides matching TRBD1. This CDR3 comprises 14 residues. CDR1 and CDR2 from the germline V gene are MNHEY and SMNVEV (reference sequence). After removal of 6 bases from V and 6 bases from J, the junction contained 7 bases not matched to a gene. CDR3 bases: TGTGCCAGCAGGTGGGGACAGGGGGAAGCCGAGCAGTACTTC. Amino acid sequence: CASRWGQGEAEQYF.

The chain employs TRBV7-9 and TRBJ2-7, with 12 positions matching TRBD1. The CDR3 is made up of 15 amino acids. CDR1 is SEHNR and CDR2 is FQNEAQ in the germline V gene (reference sequence). The trim removed 3 bases at V and 2 bases at J, leaving 2 bases unmatched. The CDR3 DNA reads TGTGCCAGCAGCTTGGGACAGGGGGCTCCCTACGAGCAGTACTTC. It specifies CASSLGQGAPYEQYF.

V is TRBV2 and J is TRBJ2-1; D perhaps matches TRBD2 (5 bases). In germline, CDR1 is SNHLY, CDR2 FYNNEI. V lost 10 bases and J lost 8, with 18 bases in between. This CDR3 contains 13 residues. The CDR3 DNA reads as TGTGCCACCTCATCGCCGGGGAAGGATGAGCAGTTCTTC. It is translated as CATSSPGKDEQFF.